This is a list of T cell receptor beta chains from one sample in a study of cytotoxic CD8 clonotypes in ibrutinib-treated CLL. Sequenced by immunoSEQ multiplex PCR; TCRdb stores in-frame clones only, minus some. The sample has roughly 23,000 clones; around 73% are singletons. This specimen was PBMCs, taken before ibrutinib treatment. The receptors originated from a human donor with chronic lymphocytic leukemia. CDR3s include the opening cysteine and the closing phenylalanine or tryptophan. Each record gives: V gene, clone size, D gene, J gene, CDR3 DNA, CDR3 protein. The D gene is left open where the match is weak. Clone size is given for some rows only: seen once, a few or many times, or a class if the clone is expanded.

V: TRBV14
size: NA
D: NA
J: TRBJ1-4
DNA: TGTGCCAGCAGCCAGGAGGGGCGGAATGAAAAACTGTTTTTT
CDR3: CASSQEGRNEKLFF

V: TRBV4-1
size: NA
D: NA
J: TRBJ2-3
DNA: TGCGCCAGCAGCCAAGATCAGACGGCGGGTGGGCTTGGGGAGTATAATTTT
CDR3: CASSQDQTAGGLGEYNF

V: TRBV5-1
size: NA
D: TRBD1
J: TRBJ1-5
DNA: TGCGCCAGCAGCTTGGGACCGGACAGGGGCAATCAGCCCCAGCATTTT
CDR3: CASSLGPDRGNQPQHF

V: TRBV6-9
size: NA
D: TRBD1
J: TRBJ1-4
DNA: TGTGCCAGCAGTTACAGAAGACAGGGTCCTGAAAAACTGTTTTTT
CDR3: CASSYRRQGPEKLFF

V: TRBV5-1
size: once
D: TRBD1
J: TRBJ2-5
DNA: TGCGCCAGCAGCCAGTCGACAGGGCACGAGACCCAGTACTTC
CDR3: CASSQSTGHETQYF

V: TRBV11-2
size: NA
D: NA
J: TRBJ1-1
DNA: TGTGCCAGCAGCTCCCCCGTACGGGCTTTCTTT
CDR3: CASSSPVRAFF

V: TRBV5-4
size: NA
D: NA
J: TRBJ2-4
DNA: TGTGCCACCAACCGGAACACAGCCAAAAACATTCAGTACTTC
CDR3: CATNRNTAKNIQYF

V: TRBV7-9
size: NA
D: TRBD1
J: TRBJ1-4
DNA: TGTGCCAGCAGCTTAGGGACAGGGGAAGAAAAACTGTTTTTT
CDR3: CASSLGTGEEKLFF

V: TRBV7-9
size: NA
D: TRBD2
J: TRBJ2-5
DNA: TGTGCCAGCAGCCGGGACTATCAAGAGACCCAGTACTTC
CDR3: CASSRDYQETQYF

V: TRBV5-6
size: NA
D: NA
J: TRBJ2-2
DNA: TGTGCCAGCAGTCTAAACACCGGGGAGCTGTTTTTT
CDR3: CASSLNTGELFF

V: TRBV5-8
size: NA
D: NA
J: TRBJ2-5
DNA: TGTGCCAGCAGCTTGGTCGTGGTGAATACAGAAGAGACCCAGTACTTC
CDR3: CASSLVVVNTEETQYF

V: TRBV5-5
size: few
D: NA
J: TRBJ1-2
DNA: TGTGCCAGCAGCTTGGCCTGGGCAGGGGATGGCTACACCTTC
CDR3: CASSLAWAGDGYTF